The present T cell receptor (beta chain) was sequenced within a study of cytomegalovirus exposure and HLA in healthy donors. Turning to this clone: Its specificity is not known.

Germline trimming cut 4 bases from V and 0 bases from J; bases unmatched to any gene: 4. The germline gives CDR1 SGDLS, CDR2 YYNGEE. CDR3 length equals 16 residues. In the PCR, 60 Vbeta and 13 Jbeta primers were used. Data came from immunoSEQ multiplex PCR; TCRdb stores just in-frame clones and leaves some out. The sample carries 100,000 to 150,000 clones, approximately 74% recorded once. Overall study findings and caveats: At a 0.05 false discovery rate, a later analysis found approximately 15,000 TCR beta sequences to be associated with HLA alleles.

The chain joins TRBV9 to TRBJ2-6, with 7 bases aligning to TRBD1. This sequence originates from a man aged 40-49 years in good health and CMV-seropositive. The material sequenced was PBMCs. The DNA of the CDR3 is TGTGCCAGCAGCACACAGGGGAGCTCTGGGGCCAACGTCCTGACTTTC. This gives the protein CASSTQGSSGANVLTF.